The next 9 T cell receptor beta chains were all read from a single sample in a study of chronic HIV infection and antiretroviral therapy. TCRdb called the 5' RACE reads again in MiXCR, with one record for every CDR3 protein. The sample lists 45,000 to 60,000 distinct CDR3 sequences; roughly 19% were seen once. Sequencing was done on a sample of peripheral blood. Receptors originate from an adult who had HIV and had not received antiretroviral therapy, or was an uninfected healthy control (not recorded which).

This clonotype was picked up a small number of times. V and J are TRBV29-1 and TRBJ2-5, with 8 bases that match TRBD1. After removal of 2 bases from V and 4 bases from J, the junction contained 9 bases not matched to a gene. The CDR3 contains 15 residues. CDR1 is SQVTM, CDR2 ANQGSEA, per germline. CDR3 sequence reads: CSVESGQAIRETQYF. The CDR3 DNA reads as TGCAGCGTTGAATCGGGACAGGCCATCCGAGAGACCCAGTACTTC. Combining the CDR3 with reference TRBV29-1 and TRBJ2-5 gives the whole variable domain SAVISQKPSRDICQRGTSLTIQCQVDSQVTMMFWYRQQPGQSLTLIATANQGSEATYESGFVIDKFPISRPNLTFSTLTVSNMSPEDSSIYLCSVESGQAIRETQYFGPGTRLLVL.

J is TRBJ1-1 and V is TRBV20-1; D remains ambiguous. The CDR3 contains 14 residues. Germline CDR1 and CDR2: DFQATT and SNEGSKA (reference sequence). V was clipped by 6 bases and J by 7 bases, with 21 bases between them. The DNA for the CDR3 is TGCAGTGCCGCTAAAAGTAGCCTGTATGATGAAGCTTTCTTT. This codes for CSAAKSSLYDEAFF.

This clonotype was seen a handful of times. DNA for the CDR3: TGTGCCAGCAGCTTGCGGACTAGCGAAAACACAGATACGCAGTATTTT. This encodes CASSLRTSENTDTQYF. This chain joins TRBV7-9 and TRBJ2-3, with 9 bases lining up with TRBD2. Germline CDR1 and CDR2: SEHNR and FQNEAQ (reference sequence). The CDR3 runs to 16 residues. Trimming took 3 bases from V and 2 from J; bases not matched to a gene: 6.

V gene TRBV20-1 combines with J gene TRBJ2-3; no clear D. The CDR3 is 13 residues long. The ends were cut back, 6 bases at V and 5 bases at J, with 15 bases in the middle. The V gene's germline CDR1 is DFQATT and CDR2 SNEGSKA (reference sequence). CDR3: CSAQDPQRDTQYF. DNA of the CDR3: TGCAGTGCCCAGGACCCTCAAAGAGATACGCAGTATTTT.

The chain uses TRBV2 and TRBJ2-4; TRBD1 agrees at 12 bases. Per germline, CDR1 SNHLY and CDR2 FYNNEI. J gave up 7 bases and V 5 bases, and 15 bases lay outside the gene matches. The CDR3 covers 18 residues. For the CDR3, the DNA is TGTGCCAGCAGTAACGTGTGGGACAGGGGGCCGTTCAGCAACATTCAGTACTTC. Protein product: CASSNVWDRGPFSNIQYF.

This clonotype showed up just a few times. This chain uses TRBV2 with TRBJ1-2; D gene uncertain. With 8 bases removed from V and 4 bases from J, the gap between germline ends came to 11 bases. Looked up from germline, CDR1 is SNHLY and CDR2 is FYNNEI. The CDR3 consists of 12 residues. The CDR3 DNA reads as TGTGCCAGCCGCAGCTGGGTCTATGGCTACACCTTC. This encodes CASRSWVYGYTF.

A few counts support this clonotype. The chain has TRBV5-1 and TRBJ2-5, with D hard to call. Germline V lookup: CDR1 SGHRS, CDR2 YFSETQ. The V and J ends lost 0 bases and 3 bases respectively, with 9 bases between them. The CDR3 has 14 residues. The CDR3 DNA is TGCGCCAGCAGCTTGGAAGCCAGTAAAGAGACCCAGTACTTC. This codes for CASSLEASKETQYF.

On this clonotype: Mismatch with germline at one junction end may stem from a read error. V gene TRBV9 combines with J gene TRBJ2-7; 10 nucleotides line up with TRBD1. The CDR3 is made up of 15 amino acids. Per germline, CDR1 SGDLS and CDR2 YYNGEE. This CDR3 reads CASSVAGTGDYDQYF. In DNA form, the CDR3 reads TGTGCCAGCAGCGTAGCGGGGACAGGGGACTACGATCAGTACTTC.

The chain has TRBV28 and TRBJ1-5; weak D call: TRBD1 (5 bases). This CDR3 contains 17 residues. Germline V CDR1 and CDR2: MDHEN, SYDVKM. V lost 2 bases and J 2 bases, leaving 16 bases between the germline ends. CDR3 in amino acids: CASSLQGEDYGNQPQHF. CDR3 nucleotide sequence: TGTGCCAGCAGTTTACAGGGAGAGGATTATGGCAATCAGCCCCAGCATTTT.